This T cell receptor (beta chain) was obtained from a study of identical twins. Study outcomes and limitations: Modeled out-of-frame TCR alpha sharing in monozygotic twins fell below observed levels. The study based its conclusions on cross-sectional statistical analysis and did not follow the same donors.

Germline V lookup: CDR1 SQVTM, CDR2 ANQGSEA. Trimming pared 3 bases from V and 2 bases from J, leaving 8 bases between. This CDR3 is built from 13 residues. In TCRdb, the 5' RACE reads were re-called with MiXCR into one record per CDR3 protein. The sample includes about 530,000 distinct CDR3 sequences, 15% seen only once; the top ten take 0.35% to 0.45%. This clonotype was counted between two and nine times. Its specificity is not known. These data also featured in a second study, about yellow fever vaccine responses in identical twins.

The receptor was isolated from a woman between 18 and 29 years old in good health. Sequences were obtained from CD4+ T cells sorted from blood. This rearrangement joins TRBV29-1 to TRBJ2-1; D remains ambiguous. CDR3 coding DNA: TGCAGCGTTGATGGACCGACCTACAATGAGCAGTTCTTC. Amino acids: CSVDGPTYNEQFF.